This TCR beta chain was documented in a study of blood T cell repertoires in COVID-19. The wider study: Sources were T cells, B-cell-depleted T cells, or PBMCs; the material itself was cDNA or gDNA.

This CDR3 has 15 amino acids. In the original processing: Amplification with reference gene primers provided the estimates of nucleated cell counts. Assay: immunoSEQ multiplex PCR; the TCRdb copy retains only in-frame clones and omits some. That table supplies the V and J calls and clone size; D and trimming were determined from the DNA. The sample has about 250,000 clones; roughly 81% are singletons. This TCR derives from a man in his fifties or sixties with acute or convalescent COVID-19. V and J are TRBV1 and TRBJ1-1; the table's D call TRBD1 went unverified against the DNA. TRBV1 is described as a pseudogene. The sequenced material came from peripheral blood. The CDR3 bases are TGCACCAGCAGCTTCTCCGGGACAGTGTTTTTCGCCGCTTTCTTT. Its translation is CTSSFSGTVFFAAFF.